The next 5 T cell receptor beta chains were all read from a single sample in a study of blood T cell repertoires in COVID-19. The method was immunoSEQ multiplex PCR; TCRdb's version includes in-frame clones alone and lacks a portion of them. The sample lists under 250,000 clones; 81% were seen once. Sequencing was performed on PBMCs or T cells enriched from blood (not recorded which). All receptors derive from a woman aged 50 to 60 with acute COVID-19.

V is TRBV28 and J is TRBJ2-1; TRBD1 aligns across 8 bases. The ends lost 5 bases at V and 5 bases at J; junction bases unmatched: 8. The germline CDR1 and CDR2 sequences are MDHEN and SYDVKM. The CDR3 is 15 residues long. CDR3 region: CASSLAGGMNNEQFF. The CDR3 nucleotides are TGTGCCAGCAGTCTTGCAGGGGGCATGAACAATGAGCAGTTCTTC.

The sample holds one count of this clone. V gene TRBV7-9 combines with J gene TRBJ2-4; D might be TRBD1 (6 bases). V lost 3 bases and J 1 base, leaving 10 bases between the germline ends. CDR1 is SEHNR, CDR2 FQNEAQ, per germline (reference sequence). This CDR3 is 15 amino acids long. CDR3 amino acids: CASSFFQGAKNIQYF. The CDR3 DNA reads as TGTGCCAGCAGCTTCTTCCAGGGGGCCAAAAACATTCAGTACTTC.

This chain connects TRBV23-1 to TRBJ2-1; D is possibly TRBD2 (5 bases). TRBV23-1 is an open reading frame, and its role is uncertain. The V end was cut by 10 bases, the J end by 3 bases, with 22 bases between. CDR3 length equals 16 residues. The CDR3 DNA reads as TGCGCCAACAGCGGAAGCGGCCCTACACACTACAATGAGCAGTTCTTC. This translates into CANSGSGPTHYNEQFF.

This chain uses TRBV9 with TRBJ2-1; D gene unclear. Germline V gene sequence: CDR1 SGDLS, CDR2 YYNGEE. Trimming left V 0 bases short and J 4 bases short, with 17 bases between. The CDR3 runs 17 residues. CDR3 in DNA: TGTGCCAGCAGCGTAGGGTCGGCCAGCTCTAGGTACAATGAGCAGTTCTTC. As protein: CASSVGSASSRYNEQFF.

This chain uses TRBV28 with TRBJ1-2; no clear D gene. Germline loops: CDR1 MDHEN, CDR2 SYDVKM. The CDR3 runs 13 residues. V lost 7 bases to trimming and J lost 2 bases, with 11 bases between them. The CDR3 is CASISVPNYGYTF. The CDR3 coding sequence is TGTGCCAGCATTAGTGTCCCGAACTATGGCTACACCTTC.